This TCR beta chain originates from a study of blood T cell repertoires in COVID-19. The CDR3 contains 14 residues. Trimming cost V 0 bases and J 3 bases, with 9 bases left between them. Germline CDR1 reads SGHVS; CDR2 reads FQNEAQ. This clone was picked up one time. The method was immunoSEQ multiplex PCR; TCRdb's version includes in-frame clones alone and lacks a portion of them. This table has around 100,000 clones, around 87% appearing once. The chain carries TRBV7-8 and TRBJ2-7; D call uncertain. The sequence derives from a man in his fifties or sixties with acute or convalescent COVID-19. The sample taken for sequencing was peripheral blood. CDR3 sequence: CASSLAASGYEQYF. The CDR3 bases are TGTGCCAGCAGCTTAGCGGCGTCAGGCTACGAGCAGTACTTC.